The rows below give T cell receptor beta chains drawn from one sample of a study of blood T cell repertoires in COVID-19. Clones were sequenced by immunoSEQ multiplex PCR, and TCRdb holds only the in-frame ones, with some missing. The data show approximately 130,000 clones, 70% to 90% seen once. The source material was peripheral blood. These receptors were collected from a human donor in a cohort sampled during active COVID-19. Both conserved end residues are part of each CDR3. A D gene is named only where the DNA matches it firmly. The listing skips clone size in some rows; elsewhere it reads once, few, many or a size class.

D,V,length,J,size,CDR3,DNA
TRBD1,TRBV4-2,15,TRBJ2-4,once,CASSSGTGGKNIQYF,TGTGCCAGCAGCTCCGGGACAGGGGGGAAAAACATTCAGTACTTC
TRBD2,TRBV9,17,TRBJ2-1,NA,CASSVVAAGGTYNEQFF,TGTGCCAGCAGCGTAGTCGCGGCGGGGGGAACCTACAATGAGCAGTTCTTC
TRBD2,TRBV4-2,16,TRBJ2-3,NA,CASSLTGGISTDTQYF,TGTGCCAGCAGCCTAACGGGGGGGATAAGCACAGATACGCAGTATTTT
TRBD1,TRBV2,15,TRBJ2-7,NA,CASSNGQGQFYEQYF,TGTGCCAGCAGCAACGGACAGGGACAATTCTACGAGCAGTACTTC
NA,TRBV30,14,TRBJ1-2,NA,CAWSPNGANYGYTF,TGTGCCTGGAGTCCGAACGGGGCTAACTATGGCTACACCTTC
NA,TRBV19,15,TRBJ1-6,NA,CASSILGGRNSPLHF,TGTGCCAGTAGTATTCTGGGGGGACGCAATTCACCCCTCCACTTT
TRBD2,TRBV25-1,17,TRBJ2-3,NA,CASSDSLAGGPTDTQYF,TGTGCCAGCAGTGACTCACTAGCGGGGGGGCCCACAGATACGCAGTATTTT
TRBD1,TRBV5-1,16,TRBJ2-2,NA,CASSLGQGKNTGELFF,TGCGCCAGCAGCTTGGGACAGGGAAAGAACACCGGGGAGCTGTTTTTT
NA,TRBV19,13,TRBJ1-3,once,CASLRSSGNTIYF,TGTGCCAGTCTCCGTAGCTCTGGAAACACCATATATTTT
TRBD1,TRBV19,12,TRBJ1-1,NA,CASRTGGTEAFF,TGTGCCAGTAGGACAGGGGGCACTGAAGCTTTCTTT
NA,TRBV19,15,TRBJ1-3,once,CASGTPHRAGNTIYF,TGTGCCTCCGGGACACCGCACCGGGCTGGAAACACCATATATTTT
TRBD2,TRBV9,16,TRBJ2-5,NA,CASSEVAGGLSETQYF,TGTGCCAGCAGCGAGGTGGCGGGGGGGCTGTCGGAGACCCAGTACTTC
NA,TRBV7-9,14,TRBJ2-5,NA,CASSLTVSQETQYF,TGTGCCAGCAGCTTAACAGTCAGCCAAGAGACCCAGTACTTC
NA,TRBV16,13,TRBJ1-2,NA,CASSQSSEQGYTF,TGTGCCAGCAGCCAATCTTCGGAGCAGGGCTACACCTTC
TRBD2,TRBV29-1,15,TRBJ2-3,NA,CSALGGGGDTDTQYF,TGCAGCGCCCTCGGGGGGGGTGGGGACACAGATACGCAGTATTTT
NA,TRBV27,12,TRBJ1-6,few,CASSSFGSPLHF,TGTGCCAGCAGTTCCTTCGGTTCACCCCTCCACTTT
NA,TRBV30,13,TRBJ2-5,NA,CAWSGLVGETQYF,TGTGCCTGGAGTGGCCTAGTCGGAGAGACCCAGTACTTC
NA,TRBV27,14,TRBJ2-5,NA,CASSPGVQAETQYF,TGTGCCAGCAGTCCGGGGGTTCAAGCGGAGACCCAGTACTTC
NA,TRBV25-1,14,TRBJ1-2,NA,CASSDAGPYYGYTF,TGTGCCAGCAGTGATGCAGGGCCTTACTATGGCTACACCTTC
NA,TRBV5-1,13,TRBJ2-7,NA,CASSFARTNEQYF,TGCGCCAGCAGCTTTGCAAGGACAAACGAGCAGTACTTC
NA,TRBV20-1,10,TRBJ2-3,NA,CSALRDTQYF,TGCAGTGCTCTCAGGGATACGCAGTATTTT
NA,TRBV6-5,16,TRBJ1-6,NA,CASSSERQVLGSPLHF,TGTGCCAGCAGTTCTGAACGACAGGTTTTAGGTTCACCCCTCCACTTT
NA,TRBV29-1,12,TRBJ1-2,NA,CSVEDGDIGYTF,TGCAGCGTTGAGGACGGGGATATTGGCTACACCTTC
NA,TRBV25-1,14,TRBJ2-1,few,CASSWDNDYNEQFF,TGTGCCAGCAGTTGGGACAACGACTACAATGAGCAGTTCTTC
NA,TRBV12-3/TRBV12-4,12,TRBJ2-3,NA,CASSQDGRSQYF,TGTGCCAGCAGCCAGGATGGGAGATCACAGTATTTT
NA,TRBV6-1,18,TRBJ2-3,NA,CASSERGRAGRVTDTQYF,TGTGCCAGCAGTGAACGGGGTCGGGCGGGTCGAGTCACAGATACGCAGTATTTT
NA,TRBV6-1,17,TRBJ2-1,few,CASSEWERDTSANEQFF,TGTGCCAGCAGTGAATGGGAGCGGGACACGTCCGCCAATGAGCAGTTCTTC
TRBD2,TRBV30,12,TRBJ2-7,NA,CAWSVSGGEQYF,TGTGCCTGGAGTGTAAGCGGGGGTGAGCAGTACTTC
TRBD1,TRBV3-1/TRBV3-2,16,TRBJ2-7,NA,CASSQSGTGITYEQYF,TGTGCCAGCAGCCAATCCGGGACAGGGATTACCTACGAGCAGTACTTC
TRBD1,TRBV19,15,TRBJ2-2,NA,CASRMTGGVTGELFF,TGTGCCAGTAGGATGACAGGGGGCGTTACCGGGGAGCTGTTTTTT
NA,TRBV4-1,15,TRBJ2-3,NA,CASSPTAGGAPAGYF,TGCGCCAGCAGCCCCACGGCTGGCGGGGCCCCCGCGGGGTATTTT
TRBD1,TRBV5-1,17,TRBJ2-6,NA,CASSRQGPLSGANVLTF,TGCGCCAGCAGCCGACAGGGGCCTCTCTCTGGGGCCAACGTCCTGACTTTC
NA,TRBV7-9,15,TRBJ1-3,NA,CASSLVQVAGNTIYF,TGTGCCAGCAGCTTAGTTCAGGTCGCTGGAAACACCATATATTTT
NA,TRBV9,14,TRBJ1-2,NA,CASSVANDRRGLTF,TGTGCCAGCAGCGTAGCGAACGACAGGCGCGGTCTCACCTTC
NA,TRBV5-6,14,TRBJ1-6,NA,CASGTGVTYSPLHF,TGTGCCAGCGGTACCGGGGTTACGTACTCACCCCTCCACTTT
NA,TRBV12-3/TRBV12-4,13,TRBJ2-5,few,CASSAGGRETQYF,TGTGCCAGCTCCGCCGGAGGGAGGGAGACCCAGTACTTC
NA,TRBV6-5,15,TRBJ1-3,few,CASSLMRGSGNTIYF,TGTGCCAGCAGTCTCATGCGAGGCTCTGGAAACACCATATATTTT
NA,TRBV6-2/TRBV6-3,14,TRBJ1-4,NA,CASSKLVVREKLFF,TGTGCCAGCAGCAAACTGGTGGTTCGCGAAAAACTGTTTTTT
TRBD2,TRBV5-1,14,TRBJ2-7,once,CASSTSGRSYEQYF,TGCGCCAGCTCGACAAGCGGGAGGTCCTACGAGCAGTACTTC
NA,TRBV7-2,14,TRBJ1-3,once,CASSSGGVGNTIYF,TGTGCCAGCAGCTCCGGGGGGGTTGGAAACACCATATATTTT
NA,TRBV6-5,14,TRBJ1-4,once,CASSYGGEHEKLFF,TGTGCCAGCAGTTACGGGGGGGAACATGAAAAACTGTTTTTT
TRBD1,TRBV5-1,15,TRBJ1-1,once,CASSLDRGRRAEAFF,TGCGCCAGCAGCTTGGACAGGGGGCGTCGGGCTGAAGCTTTCTTT
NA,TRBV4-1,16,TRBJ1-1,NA,CASSQGKGVKGTEAFF,TGCGCCAGCAGCCAAGGGAAGGGGGTAAAAGGTACTGAAGCTTTCTTT
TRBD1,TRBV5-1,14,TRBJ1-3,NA,CASSLQGAGNTIYF,TGCGCCAGCAGCTTACAGGGGGCTGGAAACACCATATATTTT
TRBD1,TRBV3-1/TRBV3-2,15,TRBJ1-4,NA,CASSLRTGSNEKLFF,TGTGCCAGCAGCCTACGGACAGGGAGTAATGAAAAACTGTTTTTT
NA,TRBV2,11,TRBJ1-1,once,CASSASTEAFF,TGTGCCAGCAGTGCTAGCACTGAAGCTTTCTTT
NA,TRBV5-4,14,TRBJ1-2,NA,CASSLVGTRDGYTF,TGTGCCAGCAGCTTGGTAGGGACAAGAGATGGCTACACCTTC
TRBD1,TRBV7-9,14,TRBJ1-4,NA,CASSLGGGDEKLFF,TGTGCCAGCAGCTTAGGAGGGGGCGATGAAAAACTGTTTTTT
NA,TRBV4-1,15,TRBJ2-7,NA,CASSQEDSPFYEQYF,TGCGCCAGCAGCCAAGAGGACAGCCCATTCTACGAGCAGTACTTC
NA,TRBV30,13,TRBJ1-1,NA,CAWSGEENTEAFF,TGTGCCTGGAGTGGGGAGGAGAACACTGAAGCTTTCTTT
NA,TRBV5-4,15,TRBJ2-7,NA,CASSLGSGLGLEQYF,TGTGCCAGCAGCTTGGGTTCTGGATTGGGACTCGAGCAGTACTTC
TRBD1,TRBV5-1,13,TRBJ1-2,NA,CASSLRDRGGYTF,TGCGCCAGCAGCCTCCGGGACAGGGGTGGCTACACCTTC
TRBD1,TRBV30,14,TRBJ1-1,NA,CAWLGGLHNTEAFF,TGTGCCTGGCTAGGGGGCCTTCACAACACTGAAGCTTTCTTT
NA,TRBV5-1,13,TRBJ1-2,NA,CASTQGTNYGYTF,TGCGCCAGCACCCAGGGAACAAACTATGGCTACACCTTC
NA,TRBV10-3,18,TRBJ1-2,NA,CAISEGGGSAPRNYGYTF,TGTGCCATCAGTGAAGGTGGCGGATCCGCACCCCGAAACTATGGCTACACCTTC
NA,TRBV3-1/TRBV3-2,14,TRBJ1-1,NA,CASSQGGRDTEAFF,TGTGCCAGCAGCCAAGGGGGCAGGGACACTGAAGCTTTCTTT
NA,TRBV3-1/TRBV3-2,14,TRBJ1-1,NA,CASSQEGGGTEAFF,TGTGCCAGCAGCCAAGAAGGCGGGGGTACTGAAGCTTTCTTT
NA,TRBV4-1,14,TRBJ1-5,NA,CASSHPASGQPQHF,TGCGCCAGCAGCCATCCTGCATCGGGGCAGCCCCAGCATTTT
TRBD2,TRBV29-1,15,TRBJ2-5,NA,CSAQGLAGLQETQYF,TGCAGCGCCCAGGGACTAGCGGGACTCCAAGAGACCCAGTACTTC